This entry lists 28 T cell receptor beta chains sequenced from one sample in a study of identical twins. TCRdb re-called the 5' RACE reads through MiXCR, storing one row per CDR3 protein. Seen here are under 350,000 distinct CDR3 sequences, less than 9.5% observed once, and the top ten hold 6% to 8.5%. These same data were also listed under a study on yellow fever vaccine responses in identical twins.

Sequenced: CD8+ T cells sorted from blood. The receptors stem from a woman aged 18-29 years in good health.

There are a few counts of this clonotype. The gene calls are TRBV25-1 and TRBJ1-2; 8 positions agree with TRBD1. The germline V gene has CDR1 MGHDK and CDR2 SYGVNS. This CDR3 has 12 amino acids. Unmatched junction bases numbered 4, after V lost 6 bases and J lost 7 bases. CDR3: CASRDDRGGYTF. The CDR3 DNA is TGTGCCAGCAGGGACGACAGGGGTGGCTACACCTTC.

A few counts support this clonotype. This chain links TRBV20-1 with TRBJ2-7, with D possibly being TRBD2 (6 bases). CDR1 and CDR2 from the germline V gene are DFQATT and SNEGSKA (reference sequence). The CDR3 extends over 15 amino acids. The V and J ends lost 5 bases and 0 bases respectively, with 17 bases between them. This CDR3 is CSAGRSGLSSYEQYF. CDR3 coding DNA: TGCAGTGCTGGCAGGTCGGGACTTAGCTCCTACGAGCAGTACTTC.

This chain connects TRBV20-1 to TRBJ2-5; TRBD1 aligns across 7 bases. The germline gives CDR1 DFQATT, CDR2 SNEGSKA (reference sequence). The CDR3 loop spans 14 amino acids. Unmatched junction bases numbered 8, after V lost 3 bases and J lost 4 bases. CDR3 nucleotides: TGCAGTGCTAGGGAAGGGGGCGGAGGAGAGACCCAGTACTTC. Translated: CSAREGGGGETQYF.

Only a few counts were recorded for this clonotype. The rearrangement links TRBV7-3 to TRBJ2-7; no clear D. This CDR3 is 14 amino acids long. Trimming shortened V by 1 base and J by 5 bases, and 12 bases separated the two germline ends. The V gene's germline CDR1 is SGHTA and CDR2 FQGTGA. For the CDR3, the DNA is TGTGCCAGCAGCTTAAACGATAAGTATGACGAGCAGTACTTC. Its protein product is CASSLNDKYDEQYF.

V is TRBV11-2 and J is TRBJ1-1; D gene ambiguous. Trimming took off 4 bases at V and 7 bases at J, with 13 bases between the two ends. CDR1 and CDR2 (germline): SGHAT, FQNNGV. The CDR3 is made up of 13 amino acids. The DNA of the CDR3 is TGTGCCAGCAGCTCACGGTGGGCCGGTGAAGCTTTCTTT. Translated, it gives CASSSRWAGEAFF.

This clonotype was detected only a few times. The chain uses TRBV27 and TRBJ2-7, with TRBD1 as a possible D gene (6 bases). V dropped 4 bases and J dropped 2 bases, with 12 bases sitting between them. The germline CDR1 and CDR2 sequences are MNHEY and SMNVEV (reference sequence). CDR3 size: 14 residues. CDR3: CASSSWDTAYEQYF. In nucleotides, the CDR3 is TGTGCCAGCAGTTCTTGGGACACCGCCTACGAGCAGTACTTC.

This clonotype was observed many times. The rearrangement uses TRBV10-2 and TRBJ2-7; D is perhaps TRBD1 (5 bases). Germline CDR1 WSHSY, CDR2 SAAADI. The CDR3 sequence is 13 residues long. V lost 4 bases, J lost 3 bases, and 10 bases lay in between. The DNA of the CDR3 is TGCGCCAGCAGTGGAACAGGCCGCTACGAGCAGTACTTC. It specifies CASSGTGRYEQYF.

This clonotype was observed at least ten times. The chain employs TRBV28 and TRBJ1-5; TRBD1 is a possible D gene (6 bases). Trimming removed 2 bases from V and 6 bases from J, with 8 bases in between. This CDR3 comprises 13 residues. Germline CDR1 reads MDHEN; CDR2 reads SYDVKM. The DNA of the CDR3 is TGTGCCAGCAGTTTAAACAGGGTTCAGCCCCAGCATTTT. It is translated as CASSLNRVQPQHF.

This clonotype came up many times. The limits of the CDR3 on the DNA are not certain, so only TCRdb's listed CDR3 is given. The chain couples TRBV12-3 or TRBV12-4 to TRBJ2-7. The CDR3 spans 13 amino acids, including both terminal residues. The CDR3 here is CASSSSASYEQYF.

This clonotype was found a few times. V and J are TRBV5-8 and TRBJ2-3; TRBD1 aligns across 8 bases. The CDR3 runs to 17 residues. Trimming took 1 base from V and 3 from J; bases not matched to a gene: 10. Germline assignment: CDR1 SGHTS and CDR2 YDEGEE. This CDR3 is CASSLMDRELSTDTQYF. The DNA for the CDR3 is TGTGCCAGCAGCTTGATGGACAGGGAGCTGAGTACAGATACGCAGTATTTT. The full variable domain, completed using reference TRBV5-8 and TRBJ2-3, is EAGVTQSPTHLIKTRGQQATLRCSPISGHTSVYWYQQALGLGLQFLLWYDEGEERNRGNFPPRFSGRQFPNYSSELNVNALELEDSALYLCASSLMDRELSTDTQYFGPGTRLTVL.

The chain uses TRBV5-1 and TRBJ2-5, with 10 nucleotides matching TRBD1. Germline V lookup: CDR1 SGHRS, CDR2 YFSETQ. V dropped 0 bases and J dropped 0; count of bases not matched to a gene: 8. The CDR3 spans 18 residues. The CDR3 nucleotides read TGCGCCAGCAGCTTGGGAAGGGACAGGGGTCTTTACCAAGAGACCCAGTACTTC. Protein product: CASSLGRDRGLYQETQYF.

Ten or more counts support this clonotype. The V call is TRBV29-1, the J call TRBJ2-7; no firm D call. This CDR3 is 13 amino acids long. The V end lost 0 bases, the J end lost 3 bases, and 9 bases lay between the germline ends. Germline CDR1 reads SQVTM; CDR2 reads ANQGSEA. In nucleotides, the CDR3 is TGCAGCGTTGAAGATACCAGTAACTACGAGCAGTACTTC. Residues: CSVEDTSNYEQYF.

This clonotype was detected ten times or more. This chain uses TRBV28 with TRBJ2-3; 7 bases align to TRBD2. V was pared by 5 bases and J by 0 bases, with 14 bases of the junction left unmatched. CDR1 is MDHEN and CDR2 is SYDVKM in the germline V gene. The CDR3 runs to 18 residues. The CDR3 DNA reads TGTGCCAGCAGTCCTCGACTAAGGGGACTATCCAGCACAGATACGCAGTATTTT. Translated: CASSPRLRGLSSTDTQYF.

The CDR3 nucleotides read TGTGCCAGCATCTCCTATGGGGGGCTGGACACCGGGGAGCTGTTTTTT. Its protein product is CASISYGGLDTGELFF. J is TRBJ2-2 and V is TRBV7-2; perhaps D is TRBD1 or TRBD2 (6 bases each). Germline V gene sequence: CDR1 SGHTA, CDR2 FQGNSA. This CDR3 region has 16 residues. The ends were cut back, 7 bases at V and 3 bases at J, with 18 bases in the middle.

In this sample, this clonotype turned up many times. This chain links TRBV20-1 with TRBJ2-3; TRBD1 matches 10 bases. J was trimmed by 2 bases and V by 1 base; bases with no gene match: 6. Germline CDR1 DFQATT, CDR2 SNEGSKA (reference sequence). This CDR3 has 16 amino acids. The CDR3: CSARAWGTGDTDTQYF. CDR3 nucleotide sequence: TGCAGTGCTAGAGCCTGGGGGACAGGGGACACAGATACGCAGTATTTT.

This clonotype was observed many times. The CDR3 sequence is CASSFGQGLNTEAFF. The CDR3 DNA sequence: TGCGCCAGCAGCTTTGGCCAGGGGTTGAACACTGAAGCTTTCTTT. The rearrangement links TRBV5-1 to TRBJ1-1; possibly TRBD1 for D (6 bases). Germline V lookup: CDR1 SGHRS, CDR2 YFSETQ. V was cut by 2 bases and J by 0 bases, with 11 bases left in between. The CDR3 length is 15 residues.

The genes are TRBV29-1 and TRBJ2-3; 8 bases are a match to TRBD2. CDR1 SQVTM and CDR2 ANQGSEA come from the germline V gene. With 8 bases clipped from V and 5 bases from J, the junction kept 9 bases outside the gene matches. CDR3 length: 13 residues. CDR3 sequence: CSLLGLELDTQYF. The CDR3 DNA is TGCAGCCTCCTGGGACTAGAGCTAGATACGCAGTATTTT.

This clonotype was picked up many times. The J gene is TRBJ2-7, the V gene TRBV20-1; D is unresolved. This CDR3 region has 13 residues. V shed 5 bases and J shed 4 bases, with 15 bases lying between them. The germline CDR1 and CDR2 sequences are DFQATT and SNEGSKA (reference sequence). The CDR3, as DNA: TGCAGTGCTCAAGCCCCTTCCAAGTACGAGCAGTACTTC. Its protein is CSAQAPSKYEQYF.

This clonotype appeared many times. The rearrangement uses TRBV11-2 and TRBJ2-1; 7 nucleotides match TRBD2. Trimming cost V 5 bases and J 3 bases; bases outside gene matches: 13. Germline assignment: CDR1 SGHAT and CDR2 FQNNGV. CDR3 size: 17 residues. CDR3 amino acids: CASSRSRVRGGYNEQFF. CDR3 DNA sequence: TGTGCCAGCAGCCGCTCCAGGGTCCGCGGGGGCTACAATGAGCAGTTCTTC. Looking up the rest from reference TRBV11-2 and TRBJ2-1 gives the full variable domain: EAGVAQSPRYKIIEKRQSVAFWCNPISGHATLYWYQQILGQGPKLLIQFQNNGVVDDSQLPKDRFSAERLKGVDSTLKIQPAKLEDSAVYLCASSRSRVRGGYNEQFFGPGTRLTVL.

This clonotype came up a few times. This chain joins TRBV4-3 and TRBJ2-2; D not certain. This CDR3 is 13 amino acids long. The germline CDR1 and CDR2 sequences are LGHNA and YSLEER. The V gene lost 1 base and the J gene lost 7 bases, with 7 bases spanning the gap. The DNA of the CDR3 is TGCGCCAGCAGCCAAGGCCCTTACGGGGAGCTGTTTTTT. Its protein is CASSQGPYGELFF.

This clonotype was seen at least ten times. The chain couples TRBV12-3 or TRBV12-4 to TRBJ1-1, with unresolved D. The CDR3 sequence is 12 residues long. V dropped 6 bases and J dropped 1 base, with 6 bases sitting between them. The CDR3: CASSPWNTEAFF. The DNA of the CDR3 is TGTGCCAGCAGCCCATGGAACACTGAAGCTTTCTTT.

This clonotype showed up just a few times. The chain employs TRBV6-2 or TRBV6-3 and TRBJ2-1, with D possibly matching TRBD2 (6 bases). The CDR3 is made up of 13 amino acids. V was pared by 8 bases and J by 4 bases, with 12 bases between. Germline V lookup: CDR1 MNHEY, CDR2 SVGEGT. CDR3 in amino acids: CASGSREYNEQFF. CDR3 bases: TGTGCCAGCGGGAGCCGGGAGTACAATGAGCAGTTCTTC.

This chain connects TRBV6-2 or TRBV6-3 to TRBJ2-1, with a tentative D call TRBD2 (5 bases). Between the trimmed V and J ends, which lost 7 bases and 1 base, there was a span of 20 bases. Germline V lookup: CDR1 MNHEY, CDR2 SVGEGT. The CDR3 totals 17 residues. Written as DNA, the CDR3 is TGTGCCAGCATTTCTACAAGAGGGTCCCCTTCCTACAATGAGCAGTTCTTC. It encodes CASISTRGSPSYNEQFF.

This clonotype was observed a handful of times. CDR3 loop: CSARAHGDHYEQYF. The CDR3 DNA reads TGCAGTGCTAGAGCCCACGGGGATCACTACGAGCAGTACTTC. This sequence joins TRBV20-1 and TRBJ2-7; possible D gene TRBD2, 5 bases. V lost 1 base and J lost 3, with 13 bases in between. The CDR3 is 14 amino acids. Germline V gene sequence: CDR1 DFQATT, CDR2 SNEGSKA (reference sequence).

This clonotype was picked up a small number of times. The V gene is TRBV6-5, the J gene TRBJ2-1, with D unclear. The CDR3 is 15 residues long. The germline CDR1 and CDR2 sequences are MNHEY and SVGAGI. Trimming pared 0 bases from V and 0 bases from J, leaving 6 bases between. CDR3 DNA: TGTGCCAGCAGTTACTCCACAAGCTCCTACAATGAGCAGTTCTTC. Its protein is CASSYSTSSYNEQFF.

The chain carries TRBV7-9 and TRBJ1-2; tentatively, D is TRBD1 (5 bases). CDR1 is SEHNR, CDR2 FQNEAQ, per germline (reference sequence). The CDR3 totals 16 residues. V lost 5 bases and J 0 bases, leaving 16 bases between the germline ends. CDR3 bases: TGTGCCAGCAGCCTAACCGGGACCGAATCTAACTATGGCTACACCTTC. It encodes CASSLTGTESNYGYTF.

This clonotype was seen repeatedly, ten times or more. The V call is TRBV12-3 or TRBV12-4, the J call TRBJ2-5, with a tentative D call TRBD1 (6 bases). The CDR3 has 14 amino acids. Trimming stripped 1 base from V and 5 bases from J, with 11 bases between. CDR3 in DNA: TGTGCCAGCAGTTTAGACAGGGCCGGGGAGACCCAGTACTTC. Translating gives CASSLDRAGETQYF.

The genes are TRBV10-3 and TRBJ2-7; 11 nucleotides align to TRBD2. The CDR3 runs to 16 residues. With V trimmed by 4 bases and J by 1 base, 6 bases remained unmatched. The germline CDR1 and CDR2 sequences are ENHRY and SYGVKD. CDR3: CAISANLAGGSYEQYV. CDR3 coding DNA: TGTGCCATCAGTGCCAACCTAGCGGGAGGATCCTACGAGCAGTACGTC.